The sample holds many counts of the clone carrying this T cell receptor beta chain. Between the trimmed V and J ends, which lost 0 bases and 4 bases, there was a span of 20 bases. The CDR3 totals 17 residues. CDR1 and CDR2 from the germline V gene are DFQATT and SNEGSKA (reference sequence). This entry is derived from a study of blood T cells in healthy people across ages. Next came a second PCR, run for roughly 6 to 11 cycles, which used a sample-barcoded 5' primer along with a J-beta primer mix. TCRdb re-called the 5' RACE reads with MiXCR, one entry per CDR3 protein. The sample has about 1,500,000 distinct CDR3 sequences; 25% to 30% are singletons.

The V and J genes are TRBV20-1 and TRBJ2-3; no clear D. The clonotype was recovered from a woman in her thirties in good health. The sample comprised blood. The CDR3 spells CSARDIIERPAPDTQYF. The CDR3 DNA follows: TGCAGTGCTAGAGATATTATCGAGCGCCCCGCCCCAGATACGCAGTATTTT.